The T cell receptor (beta chain) described here comes from a study of regulatory T cells in long-lasting Graves disease. This clonotype was detected ten times or more. In building TCR beta libraries, iRepertoire HTBI primers were used together with Arm-PCR of CDR3 regions. From the multiplex PCR reads, TCRdb called clonotypes with MiXCR, one entry per CDR3 protein. The sample shows roughly 450,000 distinct CDR3 sequences, roughly a quarter of them seen only once. Noted time point: persistent/refractory GD, antithyroid drugs over 5 years with positive TRAb. The TCR library was prepared using RNA isolated from PBMCs. This specimen was peripheral blood mononuclear cells (PBMCs), taken when the disease was refractory, from a patient treated with antithyroid drugs. This TCR was recovered from a female donor with Graves disease.

Written as DNA, the CDR3 is TGTGCCAGCAGTCACGCGGGACGGAGCGGGGAGCTGTTTTTT. Protein: CASSHAGRSGELFF. V is TRBV12-3 or TRBV12-4 and J is TRBJ2-2; D perhaps matches TRBD2 (6 bases). The V and J ends lost 5 bases and 7 bases respectively, with 14 bases between them. The CDR3 runs 14 residues.